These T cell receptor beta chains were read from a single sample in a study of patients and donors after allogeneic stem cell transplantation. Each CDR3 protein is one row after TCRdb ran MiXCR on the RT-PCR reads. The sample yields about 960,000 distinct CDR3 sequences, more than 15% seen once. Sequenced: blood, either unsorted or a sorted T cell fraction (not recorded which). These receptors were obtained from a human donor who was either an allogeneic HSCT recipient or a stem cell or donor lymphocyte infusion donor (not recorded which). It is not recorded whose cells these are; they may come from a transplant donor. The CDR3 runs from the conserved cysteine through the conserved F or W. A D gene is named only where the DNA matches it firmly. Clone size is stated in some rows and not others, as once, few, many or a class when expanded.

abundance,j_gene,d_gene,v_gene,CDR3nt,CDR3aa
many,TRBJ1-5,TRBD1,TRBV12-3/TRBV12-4,TGTGCCAGCAGCATACAGGGGGCGGGTCAGCCCCAGCATTTT,CASSIQGAGQPQHF
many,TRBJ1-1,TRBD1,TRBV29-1,TGCAGCGTAGAGGGACAGGGGGACACTGAAGCTTTCTTT,CSVEGQGDTEAFF
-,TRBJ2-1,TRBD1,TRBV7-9,TGTGCCAGCAGCCAATCCGGGACAGGGGTACGTGAGCAGTTCTTC,CASSQSGTGVREQFF
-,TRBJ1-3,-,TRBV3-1,TGTGCCAGCAGACATGGGACAAATCGCACTGGAAACACCATATATTTT,CASRHGTNRTGNTIYF
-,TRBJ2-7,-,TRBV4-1,TGCGCCAGCAGCCTTTCACAGGGAACAATCTACGAGCAGTACTTC,CASSLSQGTIYEQYF
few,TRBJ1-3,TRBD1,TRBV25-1,TGTGCCAGTCAGGACAGGGCCTCTGGAAACACCATATATTTT,CASQDRASGNTIYF
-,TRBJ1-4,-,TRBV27,TGTGCCAGCAGTTTAATGGGATTAGGGGACGGAAAACTGTTTTTT,CASSLMGLGDGKLFF
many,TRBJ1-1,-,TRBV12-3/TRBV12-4,TGTGCCAGCAGTTTAAGTAACACTGAAGCTTTCTTT,CASSLSNTEAFF
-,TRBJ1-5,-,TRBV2,TGTGCCAGCAGTCCGACAGTTCTTGACAATCAGCCCCAGCATTTT,CASSPTVLDNQPQHF
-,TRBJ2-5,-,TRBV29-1,TGCAGCGTCAAAGAATCGCTCGCCCAGTACTTC,CSVKESLAQYF
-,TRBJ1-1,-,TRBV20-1,TGCAGTGCTAGGGGGGACGGATTGAACACTGAAGCTTTCTTT,CSARGDGLNTEAFF
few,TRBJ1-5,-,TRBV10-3,TGTGCCATCAGTGCAACTGGCAATCAGCCCCAGCATTTT,CAISATGNQPQHF
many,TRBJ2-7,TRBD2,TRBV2,TGTGCCAGCAGCGAGGGGACTAGCTACGAGCAGTACTTC,CASSEGTSYEQYF
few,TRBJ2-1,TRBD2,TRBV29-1,TGCAGCTTTGAAGGACTAGCGGGAGGGGGTGAGCAGTTCTTC,CSFEGLAGGGEQFF
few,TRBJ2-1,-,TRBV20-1,TGCAGTGCTACACTAGGGCACTCTCGAAACAATGAGCAGTTCTTC,CSATLGHSRNNEQFF
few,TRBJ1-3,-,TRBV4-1,TGCGCCAGCAGCCAGAGGGCAGTGGGCCGCTCTGGAAACACCATATATTTT,CASSQRAVGRSGNTIYF
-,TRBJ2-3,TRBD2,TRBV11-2,TGTGCCAGCAGCTTAGTCGGGAGCGGGACGTCCCAACTTAGCACAGATACGCAGTATTTT,CASSLVGSGTSQLSTDTQYF
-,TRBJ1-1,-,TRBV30,TGTGCCTGGAGCAAAGACCCCGTAGGGATGAACACTGAAGCTTTCTTT,CAWSKDPVGMNTEAFF
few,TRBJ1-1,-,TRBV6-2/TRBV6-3,TGTGCCAGCACCAACACTAGGGAAGCTTTCTTT,CASTNTREAFF
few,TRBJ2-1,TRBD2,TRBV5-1,TGCGCCAGCAGCTTGGGGGGGACTAGCGGCAATGAGCAGTTCTTC,CASSLGGTSGNEQFF
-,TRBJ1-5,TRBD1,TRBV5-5,TGTGCCAGCAGCTCCGGGACAGATTATCAGCCCCAGCATTTT,CASSSGTDYQPQHF
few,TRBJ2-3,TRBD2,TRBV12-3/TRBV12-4,TGTGCCAGCAGCACTGCCGGACTAGTCACAGATACGCAGTATTTT,CASSTAGLVTDTQYF
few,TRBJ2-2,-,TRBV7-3,TGTGCCAGCAGCGATGGAGCTAACACCGGGGAGCTGTTTTTT,CASSDGANTGELFF
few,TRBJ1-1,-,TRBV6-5,TGTGCCAGCAGTTACCTACCGGTGGGGGGAACGAACACTGAAGCTTTCTTT,CASSYLPVGGTNTEAFF
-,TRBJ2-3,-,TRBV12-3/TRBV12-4,TGTGCCAGCAGTTACCAACCTAGCACAGATACGCAGTATTTT,CASSYQPSTDTQYF
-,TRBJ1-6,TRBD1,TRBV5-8,TGTGCCAGCAGCTTAATAACAGGGGGTGATTCACCCCTCCACTTT,CASSLITGGDSPLHF
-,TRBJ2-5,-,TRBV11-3,TGTGCCAGCAGCTTAGTCCAGCTTAGGGAGACCCAGTACTTC,CASSLVQLRETQYF
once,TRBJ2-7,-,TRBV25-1,TGTGCCAGCAGTCCTATTGACATGGACGAGCAGTACTTC,CASSPIDMDEQYF
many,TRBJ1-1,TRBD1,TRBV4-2,TGTGCCAGCAGCCCCCGCTCCAGGACAGGGGACACTGAAGCTTTCTTT,CASSPRSRTGDTEAFF
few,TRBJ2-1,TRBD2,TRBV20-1,TGCAGTGTCCGAGCGGGAGGTGCCAATGAGCAGTTCTTC,CSVRAGGANEQFF
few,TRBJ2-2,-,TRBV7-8,TGTGCCAGCAGCACGGGACTCCCAACCGGGGAGCTGTTTTTT,CASSTGLPTGELFF
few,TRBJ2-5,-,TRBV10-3,TGTGCCATCAGTACACAGTACCGTCGGGAGACCCAGTACTTC,CAISTQYRRETQYF
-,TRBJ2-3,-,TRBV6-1,TGTGCCAGCAGTGAACAGCCCTTTGTGGGGGGAGGAGATACGCAGTATTTT,CASSEQPFVGGGDTQYF
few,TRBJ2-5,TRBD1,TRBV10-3,TGTGCCATCAGTGCTCGGCGCGGGACAGGGGGCAAGGAGACCCAGTACTTC,CAISARRGTGGKETQYF
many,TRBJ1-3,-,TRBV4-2,TGTGCCAGCAGCCAAGGACGCAGCTCTGGAAACACCATATATTTT,CASSQGRSSGNTIYF
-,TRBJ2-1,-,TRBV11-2,TGTGCCAGCAGCTTATCTCCCCGACTAGAAAATGAGCAGTTCTTC,CASSLSPRLENEQFF
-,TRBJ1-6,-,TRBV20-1,TGCAGTGCTAGAGGAGGGGCTGGTTCACCCCTCCACTTT,CSARGGAGSPLHF
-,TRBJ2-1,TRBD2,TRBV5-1,TGCGCCAGCAGCTTGGCCCCCTCCGGGACTAGCGGCAATGAGCAGTTCTTC,CASSLAPSGTSGNEQFF
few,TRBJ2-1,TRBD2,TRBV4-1,TGCGCCAGCAGCCAGTGGGTGCTAGCGGGAGGCTCCTACAATGAGCAGTTCTTC,CASSQWVLAGGSYNEQFF
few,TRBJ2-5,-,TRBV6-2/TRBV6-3,TGTGCCAGCAGTTACTCTCCGAGCTCGGAGACCCAGTACTTC,CASSYSPSSETQYF
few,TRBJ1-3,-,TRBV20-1,TGCAGTGCTAGCCGGGACTCTGGAAACACCATATATTTT,CSASRDSGNTIYF
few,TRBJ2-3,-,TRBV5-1,TGCGCCAGCAGCTCGCCCCGAGGGGGGGATACGCAGTATTTT,CASSSPRGGDTQYF
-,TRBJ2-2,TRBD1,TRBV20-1,TGCAGTGCTCCAGGGAGCAGGGGGAGCACCGGGGAGCTGTTTTTT,CSAPGSRGSTGELFF
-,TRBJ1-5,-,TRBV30,TGTGCCTGGGGGACTGACAATCAGCCCCAGCATTTT,CAWGTDNQPQHF
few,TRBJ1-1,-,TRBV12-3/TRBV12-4,TGTGCCAGCAGTTTAGCGTGGGGGCGGACTGAAGCTTTCTTT,CASSLAWGRTEAFF